This TCR beta chain stems from a study of T cell responses to AZD1222 COVID-19 vaccine. The CDR3 has 15 amino acids. Germline CDR1 is SGHRS and CDR2 is YFSETQ. V lost 4 bases and J lost 8, with 19 bases in between. Study-level findings and limits: Reports indicate that nearly half of spike-specific TCRs are directed at unmutated variant regions. Repertoires were obtained solely post-peak T cell response. Dominant CD4 TCR responses targeted spike regions 160-218 and 743-854. Most donors were white British and more were female, and clonal diversity was possibly underestimated.

Data came from immunoSEQ multiplex PCR; TCRdb stores just in-frame clones and leaves some out. The sample comprises about 130,000 clones, approximately 94% of which are singletons, and roughly 7% rests with the top ten. As to this clone: What it binds is not known.

Source: peripheral blood, taken on day 0 of AZD1222 vaccination. V is TRBV5-1 and J is TRBJ2-1; D might be TRBD1 (6 bases). The clonotype comes from an adult in good health. The CDR3 bases are TGCGCCAGCAGCGGGGGACATCCGGGGACGGATGAGCAGTTCTTC. As protein: CASSGGHPGTDEQFF.